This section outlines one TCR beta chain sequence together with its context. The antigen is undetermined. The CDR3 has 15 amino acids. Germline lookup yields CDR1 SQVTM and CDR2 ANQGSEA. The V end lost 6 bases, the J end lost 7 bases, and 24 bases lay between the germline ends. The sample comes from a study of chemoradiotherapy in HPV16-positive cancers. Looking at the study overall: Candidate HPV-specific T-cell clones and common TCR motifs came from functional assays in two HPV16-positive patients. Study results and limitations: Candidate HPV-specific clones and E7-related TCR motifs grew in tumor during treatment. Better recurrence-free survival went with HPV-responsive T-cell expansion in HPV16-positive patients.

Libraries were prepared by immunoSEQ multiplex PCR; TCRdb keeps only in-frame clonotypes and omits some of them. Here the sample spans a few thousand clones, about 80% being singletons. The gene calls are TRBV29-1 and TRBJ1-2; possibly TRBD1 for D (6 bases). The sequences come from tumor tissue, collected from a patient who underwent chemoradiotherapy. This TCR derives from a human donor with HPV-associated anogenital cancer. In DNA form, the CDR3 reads TGCAGCGTCGGGACCGGGAGGCACCAGGGGAGTGGCTACACCTTC. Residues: CSVGTGRHQGSGYTF.